Listed below are T cell receptor beta chains from one sample, sequenced in a study of identical twins. TCRdb re-called the 5' RACE reads with MiXCR, one entry per CDR3 protein. The repertoire holds around 500,000 distinct CDR3 sequences, with approximately 15% as singletons. This sample also belongs to another study, concerning yellow fever vaccine responses in identical twins.

The sample consisted of CD4+ T cells sorted from blood. The origin of the receptors is a woman younger than 35 in good health. CDR3s include the opening cysteine and the closing phenylalanine or tryptophan. A D gene is named only where the DNA matches it firmly. The size entry is marked missing in some rows and otherwise reads once, few, many or a size class.

v_call,clone_size,d_call,j_call,cdr3_aa,cdr3_nt
TRBV12-3/TRBV12-4,.,TRBD1,TRBJ2-7,CASSSRLWTGGVYEQYF,TGTGCCAGCAGTTCCCGCCTGTGGACAGGGGGGGTCTACGAGCAGTACTTC
TRBV6-1,few,TRBD1,TRBJ2-7,CASREGQTYEQYF,TGTGCCAGCAGAGAGGGACAGACCTACGAGCAGTACTTC
TRBV6-5,.,.,TRBJ2-7,CASSYLSRGQEQYF,TGTGCCAGCAGTTACCTTTCAAGGGGTCAGGAGCAGTACTTC
TRBV4-2,few,TRBD1,TRBJ1-1,CASSHKNRGPASTEAFF,TGTGCCAGCAGCCACAAAAACAGGGGGCCGGCGAGTACTGAAGCTTTCTTT
TRBV7-2,few,TRBD2,TRBJ2-1,CASSDTVLAGVDEQFF,TGTGCCAGCAGCGATACGGTACTAGCGGGAGTAGATGAGCAGTTCTTC
TRBV18,.,.,TRBJ2-2,CASSRLTGSRELFF,TGTGCCAGCTCACGACTTACAGGGAGTCGGGAGCTGTTTTTT
TRBV12-3/TRBV12-4,many,.,TRBJ1-5,CASSPGMADNQPQHF,TGTGCCAGCAGCCCAGGGATGGCAGATAATCAGCCCCAGCATTTT
TRBV27,few,.,TRBJ2-7,CASSARGRISEGQYF,TGTGCCAGCAGTGCCCGGGGACGGATCAGCGAAGGGCAGTACTTC
TRBV4-3,.,.,TRBJ2-7,CASSPVGGRPSYEQYF,TGCGCCAGCAGCCCAGTCGGGGGGCGGCCATCCTACGAGCAGTACTTC
TRBV30,.,.,TRBJ1-5,CAWNGQHNQPQHF,TGTGCCTGGAATGGACAGCATAATCAGCCCCAGCATTTT
TRBV29-1,.,.,TRBJ2-7,CSVQTIDEQYF,TGCAGCGTACAGACCATCGACGAGCAGTACTTC
TRBV3-1,.,.,TRBJ2-7,CASSQDSPGGEQYF,TGTGCCAGCAGCCAAGACTCCCCAGGCGGCGAGCAGTACTTC
TRBV6-1,many,.,TRBJ2-1,CASSEGRSSYNEQFF,TGTGCCAGCAGTGAAGGCCGGAGCTCCTACAATGAGCAGTTCTTC
TRBV18,.,.,TRBJ1-4,CASSPRDGEKLFF,TGTGCCAGCTCACCAAGGGACGGTGAAAAACTGTTTTTT
TRBV20-1,.,TRBD2,TRBJ2-2,CSARATSGYTGELFF,TGCAGTGCTAGAGCGACTAGCGGGTACACCGGGGAGCTGTTTTTT
TRBV5-1,few,.,TRBJ2-5,CASNLNVQETQYF,TGCGCCAGCAACTTGAACGTCCAAGAGACCCAGTACTTC
TRBV6-4,.,TRBD2,TRBJ2-2,CASSGLAGFTGELFF,TGTGCCAGCAGTGGCCTAGCGGGATTCACCGGGGAGCTGTTTTTT
TRBV5-1,.,TRBD1,TRBJ1-2,CASSLTGTGDYGYTF,TGCGCCAGCAGCTTGACCGGGACAGGCGACTATGGCTACACCTTC
TRBV6-5,few,TRBD1,TRBJ2-2,CASSSYGQGWSTGELFF,TGTGCCAGCAGTTCATATGGACAGGGGTGGAGCACCGGGGAGCTGTTTTTT
TRBV7-6,.,.,TRBJ2-3,CASSAGGGRPDTQYF,TGTGCCAGCAGCGCTGGAGGGGGCAGGCCAGATACGCAGTATTTT
TRBV20-1,.,.,TRBJ2-7,CSARDLLQGTSYEQYF,TGCAGTGCTAGAGATTTACTCCAGGGGACGTCCTACGAGCAGTACTTC
TRBV12-3/TRBV12-4,.,TRBD1,TRBJ2-2,CASSPMTGANTGELFF,TGTGCCAGCAGCCCTATGACAGGGGCGAACACCGGGGAGCTGTTTTTT
TRBV28,.,.,TRBJ2-7,CASSPMWGLTYEQYF,TGTGCCAGCAGTCCCATGTGGGGTCTTACCTACGAGCAGTACTTC
TRBV28,few,.,TRBJ2-7,CASRRVYEQYF,TGTGCCAGCAGGCGAGTTTACGAGCAGTACTTC
TRBV5-1,many,.,TRBJ2-3,CASSFGADTQYF,TGCGCCAGCAGTTTCGGGGCAGATACGCAGTATTTT
TRBV5-1,many,TRBD2,TRBJ2-3,CASSHSGRADTQYF,TGCGCCAGCAGCCATAGCGGGAGAGCAGATACGCAGTATTTT
TRBV7-2,few,.,TRBJ2-2,CASTKDGRAGELFF,TGTGCCAGCACCAAAGACGGGAGAGCCGGGGAGCTGTTTTTT
TRBV7-9,.,TRBD2,TRBJ2-7,CASSLSSGSGEQYF,TGTGCCAGCAGCTTAAGTAGCGGGAGTGGAGAGCAGTACTTC